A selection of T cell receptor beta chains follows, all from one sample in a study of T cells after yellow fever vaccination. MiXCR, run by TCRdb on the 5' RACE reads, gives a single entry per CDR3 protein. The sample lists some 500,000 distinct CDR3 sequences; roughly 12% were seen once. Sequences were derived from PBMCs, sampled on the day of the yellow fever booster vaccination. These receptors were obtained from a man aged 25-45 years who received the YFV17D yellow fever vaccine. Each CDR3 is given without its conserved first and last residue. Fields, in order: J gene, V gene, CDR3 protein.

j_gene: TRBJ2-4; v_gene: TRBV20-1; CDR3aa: SAREGSGRIKNIQY
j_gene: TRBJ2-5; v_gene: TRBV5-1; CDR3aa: ASSFGQGLVETQY
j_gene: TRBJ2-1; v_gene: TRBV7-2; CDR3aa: ASSLVGGSGAEQF
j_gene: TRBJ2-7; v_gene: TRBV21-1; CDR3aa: ASSKVGSGTSGRFPVREQY
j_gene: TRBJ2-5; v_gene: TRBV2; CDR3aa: ASRLGQGGETQY
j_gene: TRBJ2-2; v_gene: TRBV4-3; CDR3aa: ASSQEAPRGARGGELF
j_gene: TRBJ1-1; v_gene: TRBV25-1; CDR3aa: ASSVSRRDKNTEAF
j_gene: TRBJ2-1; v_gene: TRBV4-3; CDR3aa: ASSRRQGYNSYNEQF
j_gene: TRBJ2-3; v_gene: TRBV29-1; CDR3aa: SVGGVGGSSTDTQY
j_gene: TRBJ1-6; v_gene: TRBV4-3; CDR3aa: ASSRGGRNSPLH
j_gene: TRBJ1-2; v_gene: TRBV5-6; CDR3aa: ASSSEGWGVYGYT
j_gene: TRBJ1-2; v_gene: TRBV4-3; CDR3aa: ASSQETRAGGYT
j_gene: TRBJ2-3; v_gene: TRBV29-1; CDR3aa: SVKRGSGRDTQY
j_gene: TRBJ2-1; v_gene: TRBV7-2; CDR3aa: ASSSRAGANEQF
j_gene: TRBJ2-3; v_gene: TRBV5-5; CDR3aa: PSSPLGGGTDTQY
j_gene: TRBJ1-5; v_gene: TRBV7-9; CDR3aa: ASSLYPGQPQH
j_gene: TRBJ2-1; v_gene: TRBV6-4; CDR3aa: ASSDGVSGYNEQF
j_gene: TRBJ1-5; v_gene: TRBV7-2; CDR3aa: ASSLTLSNQPQH
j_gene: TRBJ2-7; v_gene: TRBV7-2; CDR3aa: ASSLAGLAGVNEQY
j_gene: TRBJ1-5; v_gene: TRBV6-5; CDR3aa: ASSYWGQGGSNQPQH
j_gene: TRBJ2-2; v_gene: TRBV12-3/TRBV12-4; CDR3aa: ASSLVATGGTGELF
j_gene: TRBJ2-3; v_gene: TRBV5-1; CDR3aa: ASSLSPKADTQY
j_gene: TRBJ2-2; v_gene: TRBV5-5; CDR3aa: ASSARTSGRDTGELF
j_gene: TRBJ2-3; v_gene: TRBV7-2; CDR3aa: ASAGTSGSTDTQY
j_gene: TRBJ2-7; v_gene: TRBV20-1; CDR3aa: SARDRSSGTPYEQY
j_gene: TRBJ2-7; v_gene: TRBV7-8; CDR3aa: ASSLDLEGGTYEQY
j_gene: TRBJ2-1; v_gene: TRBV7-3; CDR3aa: ASSAHLYNEQF
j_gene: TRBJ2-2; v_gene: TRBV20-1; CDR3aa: SARRTTKGQTSPNTGELF
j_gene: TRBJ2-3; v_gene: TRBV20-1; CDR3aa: SALPGLAPYGTDTQY
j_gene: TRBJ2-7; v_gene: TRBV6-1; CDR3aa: ASSKTGRPGEQY
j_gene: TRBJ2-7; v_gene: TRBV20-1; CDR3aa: SARGLSGALYEQY
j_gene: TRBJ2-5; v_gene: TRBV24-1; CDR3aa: ATSGTGGLGETQY
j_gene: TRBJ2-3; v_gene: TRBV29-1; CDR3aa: SVEEGQGFSTDTQY
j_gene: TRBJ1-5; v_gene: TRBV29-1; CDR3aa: SVTQGTDGNQPQH
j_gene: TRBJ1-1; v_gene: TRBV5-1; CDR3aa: ASSSGGTGFPEAF
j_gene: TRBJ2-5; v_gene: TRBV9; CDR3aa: AIKTGAPKETQY
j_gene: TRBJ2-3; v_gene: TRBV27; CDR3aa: ASNRGRSTDTQY
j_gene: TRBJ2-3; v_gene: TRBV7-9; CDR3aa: ASKRAEDTDTQY
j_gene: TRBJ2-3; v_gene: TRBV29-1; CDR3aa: SVPPAGEGIDTQY
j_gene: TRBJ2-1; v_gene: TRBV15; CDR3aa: ATSTDRGLNEQF
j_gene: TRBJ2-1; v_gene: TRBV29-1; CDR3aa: SVSWGSYNEQF
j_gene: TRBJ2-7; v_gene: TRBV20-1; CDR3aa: SASKESSYEQY
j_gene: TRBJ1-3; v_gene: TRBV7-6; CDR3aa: ASSLAPWGMALSGNTIY
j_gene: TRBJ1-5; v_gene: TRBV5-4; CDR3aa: ASSTGGSSNQPQH
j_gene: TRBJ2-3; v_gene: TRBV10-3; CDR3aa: AISEGDRGRGDTQY
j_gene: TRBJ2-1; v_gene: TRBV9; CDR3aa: ASQGQGYNEQF
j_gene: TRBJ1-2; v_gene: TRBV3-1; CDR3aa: ASSPRGPGRKLNYGYT
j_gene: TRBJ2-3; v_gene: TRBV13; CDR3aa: ASSLGIRTSGKPTDTQY
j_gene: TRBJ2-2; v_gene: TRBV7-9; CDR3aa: ASSGGTGNTGELF